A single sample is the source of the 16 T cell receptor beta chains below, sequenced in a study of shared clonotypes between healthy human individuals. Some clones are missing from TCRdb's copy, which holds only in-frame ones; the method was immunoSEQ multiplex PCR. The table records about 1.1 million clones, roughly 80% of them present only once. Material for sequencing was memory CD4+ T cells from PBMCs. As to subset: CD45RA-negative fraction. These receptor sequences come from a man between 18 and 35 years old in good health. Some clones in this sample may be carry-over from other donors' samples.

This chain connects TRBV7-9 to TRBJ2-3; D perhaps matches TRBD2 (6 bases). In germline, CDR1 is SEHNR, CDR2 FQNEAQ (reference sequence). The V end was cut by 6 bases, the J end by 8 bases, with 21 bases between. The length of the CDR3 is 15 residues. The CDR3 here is CASRPLGTLTGTQYF. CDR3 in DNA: TGTGCCAGCAGGCCCCTGGGGACTCTCACCGGTACGCAGTATTTT. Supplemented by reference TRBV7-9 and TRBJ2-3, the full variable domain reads DTGVSQNPRHKITKRGQNVTFRCDPISEHNRLYWYRQTLGQGPEFLTYFQNEAQLEKSRLLSDRFSAERPKGSFSTLEIQRTEQGDSAMYLCASRPLGTLTGTQYFGPGTRLTVL.

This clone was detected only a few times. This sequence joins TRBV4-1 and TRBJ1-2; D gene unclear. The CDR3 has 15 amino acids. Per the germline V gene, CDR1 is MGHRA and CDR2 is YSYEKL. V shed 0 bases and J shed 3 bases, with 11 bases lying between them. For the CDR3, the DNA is TGCGCCAGCAGCCAAGAGGGTAACGGTTACTATGGCTACACCTTC. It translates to CASSQEGNGYYGYTF.

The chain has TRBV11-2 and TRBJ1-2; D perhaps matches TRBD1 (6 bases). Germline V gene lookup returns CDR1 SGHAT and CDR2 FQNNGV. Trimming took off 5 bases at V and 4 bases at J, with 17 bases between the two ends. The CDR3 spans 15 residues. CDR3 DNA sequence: TGTGCCAGCAGCCAACGGGCAGGGGTCGCCTATGGCTACACCTTC. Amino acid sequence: CASSQRAGVAYGYTF. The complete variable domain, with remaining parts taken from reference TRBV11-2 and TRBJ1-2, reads EAGVAQSPRYKIIEKRQSVAFWCNPISGHATLYWYQQILGQGPKLLIQFQNNGVVDDSQLPKDRFSAERLKGVDSTLKIQPAKLEDSAVYLCASSQRAGVAYGYTFGSGTRLTVV.

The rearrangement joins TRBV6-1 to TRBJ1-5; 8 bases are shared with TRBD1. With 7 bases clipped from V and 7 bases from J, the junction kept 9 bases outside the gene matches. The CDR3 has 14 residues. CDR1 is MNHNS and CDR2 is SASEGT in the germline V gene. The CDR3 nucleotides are TGTGCCAGCAAGACGGACAGGGCGGCACAGCCCCAGCATTTT. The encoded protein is CASKTDRAAQPQHF.

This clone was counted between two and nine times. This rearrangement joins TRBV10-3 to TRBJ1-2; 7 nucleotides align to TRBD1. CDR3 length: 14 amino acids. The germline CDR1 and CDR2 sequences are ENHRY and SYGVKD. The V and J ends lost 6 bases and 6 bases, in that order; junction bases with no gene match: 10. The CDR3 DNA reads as TGTGCCATCAGCCCCAACAGGGGACTTGATGGCTACACCTTC. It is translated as CAISPNRGLDGYTF.

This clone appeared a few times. CDR3 protein: CASSPNRPSGREGEKLFF. DNA for the CDR3: TGTGCCAGCTCACCAAACAGGCCCAGTGGGAGGGAAGGTGAAAAACTGTTTTTT. The chain couples TRBV18 to TRBJ1-4; D may be TRBD1 (5 bases). V was trimmed by 2 bases and J by 7 bases, leaving 23 bases between them. In germline, CDR1 is KGHSH, CDR2 LQKENI. The CDR3 has 18 amino acids.

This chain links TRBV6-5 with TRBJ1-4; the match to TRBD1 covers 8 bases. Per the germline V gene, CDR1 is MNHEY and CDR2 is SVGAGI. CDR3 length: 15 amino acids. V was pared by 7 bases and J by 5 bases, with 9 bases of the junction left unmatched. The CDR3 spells CASNRGQGGNEKLFF. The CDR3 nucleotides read TGTGCCAGCAACCGCGGACAGGGAGGGAATGAAAAACTGTTTTTT.

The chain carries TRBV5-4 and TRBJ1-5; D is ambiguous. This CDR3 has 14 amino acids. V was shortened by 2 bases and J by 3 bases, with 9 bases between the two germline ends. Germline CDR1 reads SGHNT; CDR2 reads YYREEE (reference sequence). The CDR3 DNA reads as TGTGCCAGCAGCTTATCGGGCCTCAATCAGCCCCAGCATTTT. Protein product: CASSLSGLNQPQHF.

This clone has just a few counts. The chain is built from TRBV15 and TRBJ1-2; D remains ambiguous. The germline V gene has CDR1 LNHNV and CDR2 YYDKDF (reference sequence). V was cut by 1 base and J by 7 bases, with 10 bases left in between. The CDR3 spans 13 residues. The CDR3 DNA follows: TGTGCCACCAGCAGAGGCCCTCTAGGTGGCTACACCTTC. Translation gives CATSRGPLGGYTF.

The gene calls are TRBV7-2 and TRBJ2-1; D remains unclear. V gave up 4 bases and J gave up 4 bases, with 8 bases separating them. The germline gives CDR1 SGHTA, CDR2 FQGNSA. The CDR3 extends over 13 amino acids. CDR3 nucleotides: TGTGCCAGCAGCTCATCTGGATACAATGAGCAGTTCTTC. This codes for CASSSSGYNEQFF.

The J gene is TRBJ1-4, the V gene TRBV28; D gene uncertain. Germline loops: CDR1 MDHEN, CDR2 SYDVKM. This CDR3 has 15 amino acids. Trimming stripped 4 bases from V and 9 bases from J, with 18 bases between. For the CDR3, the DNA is TGTGCCAGCAGTTCTAAAGGCGTAAAAGGACAAAAACTGTTTTTT. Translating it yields CASSSKGVKGQKLFF.

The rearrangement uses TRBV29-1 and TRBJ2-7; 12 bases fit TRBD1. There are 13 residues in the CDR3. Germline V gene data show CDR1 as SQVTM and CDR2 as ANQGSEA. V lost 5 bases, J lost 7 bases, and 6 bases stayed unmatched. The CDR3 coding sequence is TGCAGCGTTCCGGGACAGGGGGCTTGGGAGCAGTACTTC. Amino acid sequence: CSVPGQGAWEQYF.

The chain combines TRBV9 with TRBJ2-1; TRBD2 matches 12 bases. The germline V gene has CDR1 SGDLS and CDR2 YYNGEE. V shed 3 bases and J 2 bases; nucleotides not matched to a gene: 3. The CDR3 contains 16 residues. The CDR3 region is CASSGLAGDTYNEQFF. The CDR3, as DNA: TGTGCCAGCAGCGGACTAGCGGGAGACACCTACAATGAGCAGTTCTTC.

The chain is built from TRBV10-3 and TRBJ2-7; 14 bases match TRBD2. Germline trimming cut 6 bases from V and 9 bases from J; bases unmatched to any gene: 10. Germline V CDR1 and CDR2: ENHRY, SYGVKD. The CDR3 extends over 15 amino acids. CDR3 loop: CAISTSGTSGRGQYF. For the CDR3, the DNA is TGTGCCATCAGCACCTCCGGGACTAGCGGGAGAGGGCAGTACTTC.

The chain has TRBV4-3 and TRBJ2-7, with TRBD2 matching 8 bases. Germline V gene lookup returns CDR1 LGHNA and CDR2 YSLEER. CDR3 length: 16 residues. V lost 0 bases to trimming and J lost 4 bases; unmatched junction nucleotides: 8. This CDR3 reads CASSQEVGSGSYEQYF. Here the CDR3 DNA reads TGCGCCAGCAGCCAAGAGGTGGGAAGCGGGAGTTACGAGCAGTACTTC.

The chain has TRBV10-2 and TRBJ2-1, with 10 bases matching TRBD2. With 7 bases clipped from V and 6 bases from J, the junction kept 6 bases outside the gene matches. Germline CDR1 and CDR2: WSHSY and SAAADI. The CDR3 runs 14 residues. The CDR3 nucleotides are TGCGCCAGCACCCTAGCGGGAGCTGGCAATGAGCAGTTCTTC. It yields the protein CASTLAGAGNEQFF.